The next 6 T cell receptor beta chains were all read from a single sample in a study of blood T cells in healthy people across ages. Through a sample-barcoded 5' primer and a J-beta primer mix, a second PCR was run for roughly 6 to 12 cycles. TCRdb called the 5' RACE reads again in MiXCR, with one record for every CDR3 protein. The sample carries some 560,000 distinct CDR3 sequences, over 25% recorded once. These data are also associated with another study on T cells of mothers and their children.

Sequencing was carried out using blood. These receptors all come from a boy aged 2 to 9 in good health.

V gene TRBV25-1 combines with J gene TRBJ2-2, with a tentative D call TRBD2 (5 bases). Germline assignment: CDR1 MGHDK and CDR2 SYGVNS. V was shortened by 10 bases and J by 5 bases, with 17 bases between the two germline ends. The CDR3 totals 14 residues. The CDR3 DNA sequence: TGTGCCACTTCGGGGTGGGCGGCTACCGGGGAGCTGTTTTTT. Its protein is CATSGWAATGELFF. Complete variable domain (other parts from reference TRBV25-1 and TRBJ2-2): EADIYQTPRYLVIGTGKKITLECSQTMGHDKMYWYQQDPGMELHLIHYSYGVNSTEKGDLSSESTVSRIRTEHFPLTLESARPSHTSQYLCATSGWAATGELFFGEGSRLTVL.

Comment on this clonotype: A much larger clone lies a single base off, so this may be a read error. The gene calls are TRBV20-1 and TRBJ2-3; 9 bases match TRBD2. This CDR3 has 14 amino acids. Germline loops: CDR1 DFQATT, CDR2 SNEGSKA (reference sequence). The CDR3: CSARLAGSRDTQYF. The CDR3 region has the DNA TGCAGTGCTAGACTAGCGGGGAGCAGAGATACGCAGTATTTT.

V gene TRBV12-3 or TRBV12-4 combines with J gene TRBJ2-7; D is undetermined. The CDR3 loop spans 15 amino acids. V shed 2 bases and J shed 3 bases, with 14 bases lying between them. The CDR3 spells CASSLYRSVSYEQYF. The CDR3 DNA reads TGTGCCAGCAGTTTATACCGGAGCGTAAGCTACGAGCAGTACTTC.

This clonotype has just a few counts. V is TRBV7-2 and J is TRBJ2-7, with 10 positions matching TRBD2. This CDR3 has 15 amino acids. Germline values: CDR1 SGHTA, CDR2 FQGNSA. V lost 1 base, J lost 1 base, and 1 base stayed unmatched. The CDR3 here is CASSLVTSGSYEQYF. The CDR3 nucleotides are TGTGCCAGCAGCTTAGTGACTAGCGGGTCCTACGAGCAGTACTTC.

The table lists this clonotype with a few counts. V gene TRBV7-2 combines with J gene TRBJ2-1, with D maybe TRBD2 (5 bases). The CDR3 extends over 14 amino acids. Between the trimmed V and J ends, which lost 0 bases and 13 bases, there was a span of 16 bases. Germline V gene sequence: CDR1 SGHTA, CDR2 FQGNSA. CDR3 bases: TGTGCCAGCAGCTTAGCATTTGGGCCCCGGGAACAGTTCTTC. It codes for CASSLAFGPREQFF.

This chain joins TRBV7-2 and TRBJ2-3, with D perhaps matching TRBD1 or TRBD2 (6 bases each). V shed 5 bases and J shed 5 bases, with 26 bases lying between them. The CDR3 extends over 18 amino acids. CDR1 is SGHTA, CDR2 FQGNSA, per germline. CDR3 bases: TGTGCCAGCAGCCCTAAGCCAAGGACGGGGGCTGGGAAAGATACGCAGTATTTT. Translating it yields CASSPKPRTGAGKDTQYF.